This entry lists 28 T cell receptor beta chains sequenced from one sample in a study of T-cell reconstitution after alpha-beta-depleted transplantation in children. The TCRbeta library incorporated unique molecular identifiers. One entry per CDR3 protein results from TCRdb running MiXCR on the PCR reads. The repertoire has a few hundred thousand distinct CDR3 sequences, roughly 30% of them found once; the top ten carry around 36%. Here the sequenced sample was PBMCs, taken before TCRalphabeta/CD19-depleted stem cell transplant. Source of these receptors: a boy in the first two years of life with Wiskott-Aldrich syndrome, due to receive a stem cell transplant.

The genes are TRBV7-6 and TRBJ2-7, with TRBD2 as a possible D gene (6 bases). CDR1 and CDR2 from the germline V gene are SGHVS and FNYEAQ. This CDR3 contains 14 residues. V was trimmed by 5 bases and J by 0 bases, leaving 11 bases between them. In DNA form, the CDR3 reads TGTGCCAGCAGCGTGAGGGACTCCTCCTACGAGCAGTACTTC. Protein: CASSVRDSSYEQYF.

This rearrangement joins TRBV5-1 to TRBJ2-1; D might be TRBD1 (6 bases). Germline CDR1 SGHRS, CDR2 YFSETQ. This CDR3 contains 16 residues. V was pared by 4 bases and J by 2 bases, with 16 bases between. The CDR3 loop reads CASSNLLKGAYNEQFF. In DNA form, the CDR3 reads TGCGCCAGCAGCAATTTATTGAAGGGGGCCTACAATGAGCAGTTCTTC.

The rearrangement links TRBV18 to TRBJ2-7; 7 bases agree with TRBD2. With V trimmed by 4 bases and J by 0 bases, 6 bases remained unmatched. Looked up from germline, CDR1 is KGHSH and CDR2 is LQKENI. This CDR3 is built from 15 residues. The CDR3 here is CASSLSGTFSYEQYF. As DNA, the CDR3 is TGTGCCAGCTCACTCAGCGGGACTTTCTCCTACGAGCAGTACTTC.

This sequence joins TRBV27 and TRBJ2-1, with D tentatively TRBD2 (6 bases). The V and J ends lost 6 bases and 1 base respectively, with 16 bases between them. Germline V CDR1 and CDR2: MNHEY, SMNVEV (reference sequence). The CDR3 totals 16 residues. The CDR3 DNA sequence: TGTGCCAGCAGAAAAAGCACGGGAGTATCCTACAATGAGCAGTTCTTC. It specifies CASRKSTGVSYNEQFF.

The chain joins TRBV12-3 or TRBV12-4 to TRBJ2-2, with D perhaps TRBD1 (6 bases). The CDR3 runs to 16 residues. V lost 5 bases and J lost 1, with 14 bases in between. CDR3 loop: CASSRIQGLNTGELFF. CDR3 in DNA: TGTGCCAGCAGTCGGATACAGGGTTTGAACACCGGGGAGCTGTTTTTT.

This chain connects TRBV5-1 to TRBJ2-7, with TRBD2 matching 7 bases. CDR3 length: 16 residues. Germline V CDR1 and CDR2: SGHRS, YFSETQ. After removal of 4 bases from V and 3 bases from J, the junction contained 13 bases not matched to a gene. CDR3 in amino acids: CASSPAPMTSLYEQYF. Here the CDR3 DNA reads TGCGCCAGCAGCCCTGCTCCGATGACTAGCCTCTACGAGCAGTACTTC.

This clonotype showed up just a few times. The chain has TRBV7-2 and TRBJ2-2, with 7 bases matching TRBD2. The CDR3 has 16 amino acids. CDR1 and CDR2 (germline): SGHTA, FQGNSA. V shed 1 base and J 5 bases; nucleotides not matched to a gene: 7. For the CDR3, the DNA is TGTGCCAGCAGCTTAGTGGCGGGAGTTGTTACCGGGGAGCTGTTTTTT. As protein: CASSLVAGVVTGELFF.

Concerning this clonotype: A much larger clone is a single base away; this may be a read error. The J gene is TRBJ1-1, the V gene TRBV27; D not resolved. Per germline, CDR1 MNHEY and CDR2 SMNVEV (reference sequence). This CDR3 comprises 13 residues. The CDR3 DNA reads as TGTGCCATCAGTATCGGGAAGAACACTGAAGCTTTCTTT. It specifies CAISIGKNTEAFF.

CDR3 sequence (DNA): TGTGCCAGCACGGGGGACTCAAGTGCCTACGAGCAGTACTTC. This translates into CASTGDSSAYEQYF. The rearrangement uses TRBV2 and TRBJ2-7, with D possibly matching TRBD2 (6 bases). V lost 7 bases and J lost 2, with 15 bases in between. The CDR3 covers 14 residues. CDR1 and CDR2 (germline): SNHLY, FYNNEI.

This clonotype was seen a handful of times. The rearrangement uses TRBV10-3 and TRBJ1-4, with a weak D call TRBD1 (5 bases). Trimming stripped 4 bases from V and 8 bases from J, with 11 bases between. Looked up from germline, CDR1 is ENHRY and CDR2 is SYGVKD. The length of the CDR3 is 13 residues. The CDR3 DNA reads TGTGCCATCAGTGCCGACAGTTTCGAAAAACTGTTTTTT. Protein product: CAISADSFEKLFF.

The chain combines TRBV5-1 with TRBJ2-7; D is perhaps TRBD1 or TRBD2 (5 bases each). V was trimmed by 3 bases and J by 2 bases, leaving 18 bases between them. The CDR3 covers 16 residues. The germline gives CDR1 SGHRS, CDR2 YFSETQ. For the CDR3, the DNA is TGCGCCAGCAGCTCCAGCCCGGGACGGCGGGCCTACGAGCAGTACTTC. Translated, it gives CASSSSPGRRAYEQYF.

The gene calls are TRBV20-1 and TRBJ1-1, with D hard to call. This CDR3 contains 13 residues. Between the trimmed V and J ends, which lost 6 bases and 1 base, there was a span of 12 bases. CDR1 and CDR2 (germline): DFQATT, SNEGSKA (reference sequence). CDR3 sequence reads: CSAALSGNTEAFF. DNA for the CDR3: TGCAGTGCCGCTTTATCAGGGAACACTGAAGCTTTCTTT.

The rearrangement uses TRBV5-1 and TRBJ2-1; tentative D call: TRBD1 (6 bases). Per germline, CDR1 SGHRS and CDR2 YFSETQ. CDR3 length: 15 amino acids. Trimming stripped 5 bases from V and 3 bases from J, with 15 bases between. In nucleotides, the CDR3 is TGCGCCAGCAGTTATCTACAGGGAATCTACAATGAGCAGTTCTTC. It is translated as CASSYLQGIYNEQFF.

This clonotype showed up just a few times. This chain uses TRBV10-3 with TRBJ2-2; 8 positions match TRBD1. The V and J ends lost 8 bases and 4 bases, in that order; junction bases with no gene match: 3. Germline V CDR1 and CDR2: ENHRY, SYGVKD. The CDR3 contains 13 residues. The CDR3 loop is CAIGTGGTGELFF. DNA of the CDR3: TGTGCCATCGGAACAGGGGGCACCGGGGAGCTGTTTTTT.

This clonotype was detected only a few times. The rearrangement joins TRBV6-5 to TRBJ2-1; 10 bases align to TRBD2. Germline CDR1 MNHEY, CDR2 SVGAGI. Unmatched junction bases numbered 6, after V lost 6 bases and J lost 7 bases. The CDR3 loop spans 14 amino acids. CDR3 in amino acids: CASRLAGGMNEQFF. As DNA, the CDR3 is TGTGCCAGCAGGTTAGCGGGAGGAATGAATGAGCAGTTCTTC.

The chain has TRBV20-1 and TRBJ2-7; the D gene is possibly TRBD2 (6 bases). With 3 bases removed from V and 6 bases from J, the gap between germline ends came to 21 bases. The CDR3 consists of 15 residues. CDR1 is DFQATT and CDR2 is SNEGSKA in the germline V gene (reference sequence). The CDR3 loop reads CSASRDGSWSGEQYF. In DNA, the CDR3 is TGCAGTGCTAGTCGGGACGGGAGTTGGTCCGGCGAGCAGTACTTC.

This clonotype was observed a few times. The J gene is TRBJ2-5, the V gene TRBV7-2; D is unclear. The germline gives CDR1 SGHTA, CDR2 FQGNSA. This CDR3 is 13 amino acids long. With 3 bases removed from V and 4 bases from J, the gap between germline ends came to 9 bases. DNA of the CDR3: TGTGCCAGCAGCTTTTCCTCCCGAGAGACCCAGTACTTC. This translates into CASSFSSRETQYF.

To note about this clonotype: This sequence may be a read error, since a much larger clone differs from it by one base. The chain couples TRBV3-1 to TRBJ2-5, with D unresolved. V was cut by 0 bases and J by 7 bases, with 3 bases left in between. Germline V CDR1 and CDR2: LGHDT, YNNKEL (reference sequence). The CDR3 covers 11 residues. The DNA for the CDR3 is TGTGCCAGCAGCCAAGAAGCGACCCAGTACTTC. Translation: CASSQEATQYF.

The genes are TRBV20-1 and TRBJ2-2; the D is unclear. V gave up 6 bases and J gave up 5 bases, with 13 bases separating them. The CDR3 runs 13 residues. The V gene's germline CDR1 is DFQATT and CDR2 SNEGSKA (reference sequence). The CDR3 here is CSAHIPRTGELFF. CDR3 nucleotide sequence: TGCAGTGCCCATATTCCGCGAACCGGGGAGCTGTTTTTT.

This clonotype was found a few times. This rearrangement joins TRBV2 to TRBJ2-6, with D perhaps assigned TRBD1 or TRBD2 (5 bases each). Trimming cost V 4 bases and J 0 bases, with 13 bases left between them. The length of the CDR3 is 17 residues. Germline V CDR1 and CDR2: SNHLY, FYNNEI. CDR3 nucleotides: TGTGCCAGCAGTGGACCGGGACGGATCTCTGGGGCCAACGTCCTGACTTTC. Protein product: CASSGPGRISGANVLTF.

In this sample, this clonotype turned up a few times. The chain recombines TRBV5-1 with TRBJ2-7; D may be TRBD2 (6 bases). The CDR3 length is 14 residues. Germline V gene data show CDR1 as SGHRS and CDR2 as YFSETQ. V was pared by 0 bases and J by 5 bases, with 12 bases between. CDR3 bases: TGCGCCAGCAGCTTGGCACTAGCTTTGAACGAGCAGTACTTC. Encoded protein: CASSLALALNEQYF.

The V call is TRBV29-1, the J call TRBJ2-7, with 11 bases that match TRBD1. Trimming cost V 4 bases and J 2 bases; bases outside gene matches: 4. Germline V lookup: CDR1 SQVTM, CDR2 ANQGSEA. The length of the CDR3 is 14 residues. The CDR3 sequence: CSVAPGQGAYEQYF. DNA for the CDR3: TGCAGCGTTGCCCCGGGACAGGGGGCCTACGAGCAGTACTTC.

This clonotype was found a few times. The chain links TRBV28 to TRBJ1-5, with 8 positions matching TRBD1. This CDR3 is 15 amino acids long. Germline CDR1 and CDR2: MDHEN and SYDVKM. V lost 5 bases to trimming and J lost 7 bases; unmatched junction nucleotides: 10. The CDR3 spells CASSPPGGFGQPQHF. CDR3 nucleotide sequence: TGTGCCAGCAGTCCCCCAGGGGGCTTTGGGCAGCCCCAGCATTTT. Drawing the rest from reference TRBV28 and TRBJ1-5, the complete variable domain is DVKVTQSSRYLVKRTGEKVFLECVQDMDHENMFWYRQDPGLGLRLIYFSYDVKMKEKGDIPEGYSVSREKKERFSLILESASTNQTSMYLCASSPPGGFGQPQHFGDGTRLSIL.

Only one count was recorded for this clonotype. The rearrangement joins TRBV20-1 to TRBJ1-1; 8 bases agree with TRBD1. The CDR3 spans 13 residues. V was pared by 5 bases and J by 5 bases, with 7 bases of the junction left unmatched. Germline V CDR1 and CDR2: DFQATT, SNEGSKA (reference sequence). CDR3 region: CSASRTGRTEAFF. The CDR3 nucleotides read TGCAGTGCTTCCCGGACAGGGAGGACTGAAGCTTTCTTT.

DNA for the CDR3: TGTGCCAGCAGCTTAGGGCTGAGTGATGAGCAGTTCTTC. This gives the protein CASSLGLSDEQFF. J is TRBJ2-1 and V is TRBV13, with no clear D. This CDR3 contains 13 residues. Germline V gene lookup returns CDR1 PRHDT and CDR2 FYEKMQ (reference sequence). The ends were cut back, 0 bases at V and 8 bases at J, with 8 bases in the middle.

This clonotype appeared many times. The V gene is TRBV5-1, the J gene TRBJ1-1; weak D call: TRBD1 (5 bases). Germline-derived CDR1 and CDR2 are SGHRS and YFSETQ. V lost 0 bases, J lost 0 bases, and 9 bases lay in between. This CDR3 has 15 amino acids. Written as DNA, the CDR3 is TGCGCCAGCAGCTTGGTAAGGGGTCTGAACACTGAAGCTTTCTTT. Translation: CASSLVRGLNTEAFF. The full variable domain, completed using reference TRBV5-1 and TRBJ1-1, is KAGVTQTPRYLIKTRGQQVTLSCSPISGHRSVSWYQQTPGQGLQFLFEYFSETQRNKGNFPGRFSGRQFSNSRSEMNVSTLELGDSALYLCASSLVRGLNTEAFFGQGTRLTVV.

The chain employs TRBV7-2 and TRBJ1-1; D is undetermined. Germline V gives CDR1 SGHTA, CDR2 FQGNSA. The CDR3 loop spans 15 amino acids. V dropped 7 bases and J dropped 4 bases, with 19 bases sitting between them. CDR3 sequence reads: CASNPDVDARTEAFF. As DNA, the CDR3 is TGTGCCAGCAACCCGGATGTGGATGCCCGCACTGAAGCTTTCTTT.

This clonotype was seen a handful of times. The chain combines TRBV6-5 with TRBJ1-5, with unresolved D. This CDR3 comprises 15 residues. V shed 6 bases and J shed 4 bases, with 16 bases lying between them. Germline V gene lookup returns CDR1 MNHEY and CDR2 SVGAGI. The CDR3 DNA reads as TGTGCCAGCAGCACCAGGAGCTCAGGTAATCAGCCCCAGCATTTT. It translates to CASSTRSSGNQPQHF.